This TCR beta chain was recorded in a study of early T cells in non-severe SARS-CoV-2 infection. There are many counts of this clonotype. The TCR library protocol attached unique molecular identifiers to the individual cDNA molecules. Using its own MiXCR run on the 5' RACE reads, TCRdb lists one record per CDR3 protein. The table shows about 120,000 distinct CDR3 sequences, with about 12% occurring only once. Per germline, CDR1 SGHNT and CDR2 YENEEA. The CDR3 loop spans 12 amino acids. Trimming stripped 4 bases from V and 4 bases from J, with 7 bases between. This TCR was recovered from an adult who was a healthcare worker with PCR-confirmed SARS-CoV-2 infection or an uninfected control (not recorded which). This sample comprised whole blood, obtained at baseline. J is TRBJ2-5 and V is TRBV11-3; perhaps TRBD1 as D (6 bases). The CDR3 is CASSSDRETQYF. DNA for the CDR3: TGTGCCAGCAGCTCGGACAGAGAGACCCAGTACTTC.